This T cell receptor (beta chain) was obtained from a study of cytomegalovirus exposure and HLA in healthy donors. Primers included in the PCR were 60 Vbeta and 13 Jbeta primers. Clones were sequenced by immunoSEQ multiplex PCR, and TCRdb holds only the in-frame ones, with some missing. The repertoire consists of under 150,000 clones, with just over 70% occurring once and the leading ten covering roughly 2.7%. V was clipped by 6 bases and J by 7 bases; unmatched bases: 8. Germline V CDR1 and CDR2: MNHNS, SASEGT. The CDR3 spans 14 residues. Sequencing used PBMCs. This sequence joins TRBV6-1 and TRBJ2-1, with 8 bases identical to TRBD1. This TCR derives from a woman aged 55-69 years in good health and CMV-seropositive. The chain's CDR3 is CASRPQGAGNEQFF. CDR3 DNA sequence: TGTGCCAGCAGACCCCAGGGGGCAGGGAATGAGCAGTTCTTC.